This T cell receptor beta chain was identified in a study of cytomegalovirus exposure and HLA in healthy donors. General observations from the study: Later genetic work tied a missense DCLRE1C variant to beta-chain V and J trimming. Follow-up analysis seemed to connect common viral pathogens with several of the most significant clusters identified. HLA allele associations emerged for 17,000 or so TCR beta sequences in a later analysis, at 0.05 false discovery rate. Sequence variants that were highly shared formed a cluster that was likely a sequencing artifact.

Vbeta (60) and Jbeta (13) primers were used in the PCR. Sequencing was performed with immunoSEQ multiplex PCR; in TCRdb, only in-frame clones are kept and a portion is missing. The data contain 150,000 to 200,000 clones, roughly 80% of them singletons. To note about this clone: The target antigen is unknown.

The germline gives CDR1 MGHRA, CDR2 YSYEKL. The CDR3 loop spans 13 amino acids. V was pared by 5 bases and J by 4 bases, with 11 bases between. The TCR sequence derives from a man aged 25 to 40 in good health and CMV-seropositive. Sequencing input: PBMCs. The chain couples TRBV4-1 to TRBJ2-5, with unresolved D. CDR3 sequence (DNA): TGCGCCAGCAGCTCGACTTTCGCAGAGACCCAGTACTTC. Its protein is CASSSTFAETQYF.